This T cell receptor beta chain was sequenced for a study of blood T cell repertoires in COVID-19. Study at large: Sources were T cells, B-cell-depleted T cells, or PBMCs; the material itself was cDNA or gDNA.

Germline V gene lookup returns CDR1 SGHRS and CDR2 YFSETQ. The V end lost 0 bases, the J end lost 8 bases, and 14 bases lay between the germline ends. CDR3 size: 14 residues. The method was immunoSEQ multiplex PCR; TCRdb's version includes in-frame clones alone and lacks a portion of them. This table has 250,000 or so clones, 75% to 90% appearing once. Participants spanned ages about 18 to 100 years and resided in 20 to 30 US areas. Which cohort a participant joined came from the clinical history participants gave. The gene calls are TRBV5-1 and TRBJ1-2; D possibly corresponds to TRBD1 (6 bases). The material sequenced was PBMCs or T cells enriched from blood (not recorded which). The TCR sequence derives from a middle-aged man who had recovered from COVID-19. The CDR3 loop reads CASSLANRAEGYTF. The DNA of the CDR3 is TGCGCCAGCAGCTTGGCTAACAGGGCGGAGGGCTACACCTTC.